Presented here are 8 T cell receptor beta chains from one specimen sequenced in a study of PD-1 blockade in classical Hodgkin lymphoma. Using immunoSEQ multiplex PCR, the repertoire was profiled, and TCRdb retains in-frame clones only, with some absent. The sample records around 14,000 clones, approximately 78% being singletons. Brentuximab vedotin exposure varied among the patients, all of whom had relapsed after autologous stem cell transplantation. The source was peripheral blood mononuclear cells (PBMCs), collected before the second cycle of nivolumab. These receptors originate from a human donor with classical Hodgkin lymphoma.

The chain links TRBV7-2 to TRBJ2-2; D is unclear. V was shortened by 7 bases and J by 3 bases, with 12 bases between the two germline ends. The CDR3 totals 14 residues. Germline loops: CDR1 SGHTA, CDR2 FQGNSA. CDR3 loop: CASIGQRDTGELFF. The CDR3 bases are TGTGCCAGCATAGGGCAGCGAGACACCGGGGAGCTGTTTTTT.

V and J are TRBV10-3 and TRBJ2-7; the D gene is possibly TRBD1 (6 bases). Trimming removed 6 bases at V and 5 bases at J, with 14 bases between. Germline V gives CDR1 ENHRY, CDR2 SYGVKD. The CDR3 sequence is 13 residues long. CDR3 amino acids: CAIRPGQADEQYF. CDR3 nucleotide sequence: TGTGCCATCAGACCGGGACAAGCCGACGAGCAGTACTTC.

This clone is a singleton in its sample. The V and J genes are TRBV5-1 and TRBJ2-3, with TRBD2 matching over 9 bases. The ends lost 3 bases at V and 4 bases at J; junction bases unmatched: 6. Per the germline V gene, CDR1 is SGHRS and CDR2 is YFSETQ. The CDR3 is 15 amino acids. The CDR3 DNA sequence: TGCGCCAGCAGCTGGGGTAGCGGGGGTTCAGATACGCAGTATTTT. Translating gives CASSWGSGGSDTQYF.

The genes are TRBV5-6 and TRBJ2-7; the D gene could be TRBD1 or TRBD2 (5 bases each). The CDR3 sequence is 16 residues long. CDR1 is SGHDT and CDR2 is YYEEEE in the germline V gene. V shed 2 bases and J shed 3 bases, with 18 bases lying between them. The CDR3 DNA is TGTGCCAGCAGCTTAGGTTGGGGGAGCGTGGGCTACGAGCAGTACTTC. Its protein product is CASSLGWGSVGYEQYF.

In this sample, this clone turned up once. This chain links TRBV4-1 with TRBJ2-7; 8 nucleotides agree with TRBD1. The CDR3 contains 14 residues. V was clipped by 4 bases and J by 7 bases; unmatched bases: 9. Per germline, CDR1 MGHRA and CDR2 YSYEKL. The CDR3 protein is CASSLNPGGREQYF. The CDR3 DNA reads as TGCGCCAGCAGCCTAAATCCAGGGGGCCGTGAGCAGTACTTC.

V gene TRBV2 combines with J gene TRBJ2-5; TRBD1 or TRBD2 may be the D gene (5 bases each). The J call may not be correct, given that the DNA end is closer to TRBJ2-7. The CDR3 runs 13 residues. Germline V gene sequence: CDR1 SNHLY, CDR2 FYNNEI. DNA for the CDR3: TGTGCCAGCAACCCGGGACGGATCTACGAGCAGTACTTC. Its protein product is CASNPGRIYEQYF.

The V and J genes are TRBV6-4 and TRBJ1-2; D unclear. The CDR3 runs 14 residues. Per the germline V gene, CDR1 is MRHNA and CDR2 is SNTAGT. V was clipped by 5 bases and J by 2 bases, with 12 bases between them. The CDR3 is CASSHLEANYGYTF. CDR3 DNA: TGTGCCAGCAGTCATTTGGAGGCAAACTATGGCTACACCTTC.

The CDR3 DNA follows: TGTGCCAGCAGTGCAACGGGACGGGGGAATCAGCCCCAGCATTTT. The encoded protein is CASSATGRGNQPQHF. The V call is TRBV6-5, the J call TRBJ1-5; a weak D match, TRBD1 (5 bases). Trimming took 5 bases from V and 4 from J, leaving 15 bases between them. Looked up from germline, CDR1 is MNHEY and CDR2 is SVGAGI. The CDR3 covers 15 residues.